Below are 3 T cell receptor beta chains sequenced from a single sample in a study of cytomegalovirus exposure and HLA in healthy donors. The PCR had 60 Vbeta and 13 Jbeta primers. The data were produced by immunoSEQ multiplex PCR, yet TCRdb's version contains in-frame clones alone and is incomplete. In the table there are roughly 250,000 clones, roughly 80% of which are singletons. Sequencing used PBMCs. These TCRs come from a girl aged 2 to 9 in good health and CMV-seronegative.

V gene TRBV28 combines with J gene TRBJ2-3; 10 nucleotides align to TRBD1. Germline V gives CDR1 MDHEN, CDR2 SYDVKM. The CDR3 is 13 residues long. V lost 6 bases, J lost 5 bases, and 2 bases stayed unmatched. The CDR3 region is CASRGQGRDTQYF. As DNA, the CDR3 is TGTGCCAGCAGGGGACAGGGGAGAGATACGCAGTATTTT.

The chain recombines TRBV7-9 with TRBJ2-2; 15 bases are shared with TRBD2. Germline lookup yields CDR1 SEHNR and CDR2 FQNEAQ (reference sequence). V dropped 8 bases and J dropped 3; count of bases not matched to a gene: 13. CDR3 size: 19 residues. DNA for the CDR3: TGTGCCAGCCCCTCGAGGACTAGCGGGGGGGCATTTGACACCGGGGAGCTGTTTTTT. Protein sequence: CASPSRTSGGAFDTGELFF.

The J gene is TRBJ1-1, the V gene TRBV7-8, with unresolved D. The V gene lost 0 bases and the J gene lost 2 bases, with 7 bases spanning the gap. Germline CDR1 reads SGHVS; CDR2 reads FQNEAQ. This CDR3 has 14 residues. The DNA for the CDR3 is TGTGCCAGCAGCTTAGCTTCAGGAAACACTGAAGCTTTCTTT. This gives the protein CASSLASGNTEAFF.